These 17 T cell receptor beta chains were sequenced from one sample in a study of blood T cells in healthy people across ages. Sample-barcoded 5' priming and a J-beta primer mix drove a second PCR of roughly 6 to 12 cycles. TCRdb called the 5' RACE reads again in MiXCR, with one record for every CDR3 protein. Among roughly 1,500,000 distinct CDR3 sequences, about 35% were seen once, and the ten largest hold over 9%. Sequenced input: blood. These receptors were obtained from a young woman in good health.

This clonotype was counted a single time. V is TRBV15 and J is TRBJ2-2; 9 bases fit TRBD2. The junction had 5 bases not matched to a gene; V was cut back by 6 bases and J by 6 bases. The germline CDR1 and CDR2 sequences are LNHNV and YYDKDF (reference sequence). This CDR3 region has 14 residues. The CDR3 nucleotides read TGTGCCACCAGTGTGCTAGCGGGATCCGGGGAGCTGTTTTTT. Its translation is CATSVLAGSGELFF.

Only a few counts were recorded for this clonotype. The chain uses TRBV5-5 and TRBJ2-1; D is undetermined. Trimming left V 10 bases short and J 2 bases short, with 10 bases between. This CDR3 region has 12 residues. Germline lookup yields CDR1 SGHKS and CDR2 YYEKEE (reference sequence). This CDR3 is CASVRTYNEQFF. The CDR3 DNA follows: TGTGCCTCCGTTAGAACCTACAATGAGCAGTTCTTC.

This clonotype has just a few counts. The chain couples TRBV9 to TRBJ1-4, with D perhaps matching TRBD1 (6 bases). Trimming pared 3 bases from V and 8 bases from J, leaving 14 bases between. The CDR3 totals 14 residues. Germline loops: CDR1 SGDLS, CDR2 YYNGEE. CDR3 residues: CASSEYREDEKLFF. CDR3 DNA: TGTGCCAGCAGCGAATACAGGGAAGACGAAAAACTGTTTTTT.

This clonotype was counted only a few times. The chain combines TRBV7-2 with TRBJ2-3, with 8 bases that match TRBD2. CDR1 is SGHTA and CDR2 is FQGNSA in the germline V gene. This CDR3 has 15 amino acids. The J segment lost 2 bases and the V segment lost 0 bases, leaving 1 base of the junction unmatched. In DNA form, the CDR3 reads TGTGCCAGCAGCTTAGCGGGACTAGACACAGATACGCAGTATTTT. This codes for CASSLAGLDTDTQYF.

This clonotype was found a few times. V is TRBV5-5 and J is TRBJ2-7; D is perhaps TRBD1 (6 bases). Germline-derived CDR1 and CDR2 are SGHKS and YYEKEE (reference sequence). The CDR3 spans 15 residues. Trimming took off 6 bases at V and 2 bases at J, with 18 bases between the two ends. As DNA, the CDR3 is TGTGCCAGCATCCCAAGTAGGGGGATGGCCTACGAGCAGTACTTC. Its protein product is CASIPSRGMAYEQYF.

V usage is TRBV9 and J usage is TRBJ2-3; 11 bases match TRBD2. The V segment lost 3 bases and the J segment 4 bases; nucleotides outside the gene matches: 7. This CDR3 is built from 16 residues. Germline V CDR1 and CDR2: SGDLS, YYNGEE. CDR3 amino acids: CASSGIAGGPADTQYF. The CDR3 DNA reads as TGTGCCAGCAGCGGTATAGCGGGGGGGCCCGCAGATACGCAGTATTTT.

This rearrangement joins TRBV20-1 to TRBJ2-7, with a tentative D call TRBD2 (5 bases). V was shortened by 4 bases and J by 7 bases, with 17 bases between the two germline ends. Germline CDR1 is DFQATT and CDR2 is SNEGSKA (reference sequence). This CDR3 has 13 amino acids. DNA for the CDR3: TGCAGTGCTAATAGCGAGGCACTACGTGAGCAGTACTTC. Its protein product is CSANSEALREQYF.

CDR3 loop: CASSVGEGFADTQYF. The CDR3 DNA follows: TGTGCCAGCAGCGTAGGGGAGGGTTTCGCAGATACGCAGTATTTT. V is TRBV9 and J is TRBJ2-3, with TRBD2 identical over 7 bases. The J segment lost 4 bases and the V segment lost 0 bases, leaving 5 bases of the junction unmatched. The CDR3 is 15 residues long. CDR1 and CDR2 (germline): SGDLS, YYNGEE.

This clonotype was counted between two and nine times. The chain links TRBV29-1 to TRBJ2-7; TRBD1 or TRBD2 may be the D gene (5 bases each). The CDR3 has 12 amino acids. V lost 7 bases and J lost 2, with 12 bases in between. Germline V gene data show CDR1 as SQVTM and CDR2 as ANQGSEA. The CDR3 sequence is CSAGTQPYEQYF. The CDR3 DNA is TGCAGCGCCGGGACGCAGCCCTACGAGCAGTACTTC.

As regards this clonotype: The junction differs from germline at one of its ends, possibly a read error. The chain carries TRBV29-1 and TRBJ2-7, with TRBD1 matching over 9 bases. The CDR3 has 13 residues. Germline assignment: CDR1 SQVTM and CDR2 ANQGSEA. The CDR3 loop is CGVARDRAYEQYF. The CDR3 DNA reads as TGCGGCGTTGCCCGGGACAGGGCCTACGAGCAGTACTTC.

V gene TRBV20-1 combines with J gene TRBJ1-5; TRBD1 aligns across 9 bases. The germline CDR1 and CDR2 sequences are DFQATT and SNEGSKA (reference sequence). The trim removed 3 bases at V and 7 bases at J, leaving 4 bases unmatched. The CDR3 totals 13 residues. The CDR3 nucleotides read TGCAGTGCTAGTGGGACAGGGAGACAGCCCCAGCATTTT. It codes for CSASGTGRQPQHF.

The chain has TRBV3-1 and TRBJ2-1, with TRBD1 identical over 9 bases. Trimming took 0 bases from V and 6 from J; bases not matched to a gene: 3. Germline CDR1 is LGHDT and CDR2 is YNNKEL (reference sequence). This CDR3 has 15 residues. In DNA, the CDR3 is TGTGCCAGCAGCCAAGAGGGACAGGGCGTCAATGAGCAGTTCTTC. Its protein product is CASSQEGQGVNEQFF.

This chain connects TRBV4-2 to TRBJ1-2; D remains ambiguous. The CDR3 spans 13 residues. CDR1 is LGHNA, CDR2 YNFKEQ, per germline. Trimming took off 4 bases at V and 6 bases at J, with 12 bases between the two ends. In DNA, the CDR3 is TGTGCCAGCAGCCGAGAACATGTCGATGGCTACACCTTC. This sequence encodes CASSREHVDGYTF.

This clonotype was counted only a few times. The rearrangement joins TRBV7-9 to TRBJ2-5, with a possible D match to TRBD1 (6 bases). The CDR3 loop spans 16 amino acids. The germline gives CDR1 SEHNR, CDR2 FQNEAQ (reference sequence). V dropped 2 bases and J dropped 1 base, with 14 bases sitting between them. DNA of the CDR3: TGTGCCAGCAGCTTACTAGGCAGGGGCCCCCAAGAGACCCAGTACTTC. Protein product: CASSLLGRGPQETQYF.

This clonotype was detected a few times. A much larger clone is a single base away; this may be a read error. This chain uses TRBV12-3 or TRBV12-4 with TRBJ2-5; D might be TRBD2 (6 bases). The CDR3 consists of 12 residues. V dropped 1 base and J dropped 9 bases, with 9 bases sitting between them. The CDR3 DNA reads as TGTGCCAGCAGTTTAGGGTGGGAGGCCCAGTACTTC. Its translation is CASSLGWEAQYF.

The chain has TRBV20-1 and TRBJ2-7; D remains ambiguous. This CDR3 contains 15 residues. V shed 0 bases and J shed 1 base, with 13 bases lying between them. Germline-derived CDR1 and CDR2 are DFQATT and SNEGSKA (reference sequence). This chain's CDR3 is CSARDSRQSSYEQYF. The CDR3 DNA is TGCAGTGCTAGAGATTCACGACAATCTTCCTACGAGCAGTACTTC.

This clonotype has more than one count but fewer than ten. The CDR3 sequence is CASRQREGRDEQYF. CDR3 nucleotides: TGTGCCAGCAGGCAGCGGGAGGGCCGGGACGAGCAGTACTTC. This chain joins TRBV3-1 and TRBJ2-7, with 10 nucleotides matching TRBD2. The CDR3 consists of 14 residues. Germline V CDR1 and CDR2: LGHDT, YNNKEL (reference sequence). V lost 6 bases to trimming and J lost 5 bases; unmatched junction nucleotides: 7.